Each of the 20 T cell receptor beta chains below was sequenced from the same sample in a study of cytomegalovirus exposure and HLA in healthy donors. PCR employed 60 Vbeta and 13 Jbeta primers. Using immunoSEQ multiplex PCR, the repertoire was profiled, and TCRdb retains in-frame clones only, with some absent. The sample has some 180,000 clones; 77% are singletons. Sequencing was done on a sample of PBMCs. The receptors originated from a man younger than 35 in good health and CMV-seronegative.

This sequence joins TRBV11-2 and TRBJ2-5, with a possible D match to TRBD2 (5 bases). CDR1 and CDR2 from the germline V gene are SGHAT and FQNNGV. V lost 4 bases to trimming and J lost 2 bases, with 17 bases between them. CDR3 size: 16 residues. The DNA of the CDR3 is TGTGCCAGCAGCTCAGCTAACACTAGAGTGCAAGAGACCCAGTACTTC. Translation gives CASSSANTRVQETQYF.

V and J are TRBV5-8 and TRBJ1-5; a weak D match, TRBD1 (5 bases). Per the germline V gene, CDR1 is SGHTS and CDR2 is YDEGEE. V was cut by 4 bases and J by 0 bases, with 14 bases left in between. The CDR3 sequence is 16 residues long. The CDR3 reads CASSVGRTNSNQPQHF. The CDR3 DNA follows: TGTGCCAGCAGCGTGGGACGGACAAATAGCAATCAGCCCCAGCATTTT.

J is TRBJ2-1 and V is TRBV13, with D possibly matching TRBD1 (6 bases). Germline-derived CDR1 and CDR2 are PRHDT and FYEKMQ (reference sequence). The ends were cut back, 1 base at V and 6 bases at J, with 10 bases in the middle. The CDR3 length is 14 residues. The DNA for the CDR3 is TGTGCCAGCAGCTTAGAGGGCAGGGGCAATGAGCAGTTCTTC. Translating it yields CASSLEGRGNEQFF.

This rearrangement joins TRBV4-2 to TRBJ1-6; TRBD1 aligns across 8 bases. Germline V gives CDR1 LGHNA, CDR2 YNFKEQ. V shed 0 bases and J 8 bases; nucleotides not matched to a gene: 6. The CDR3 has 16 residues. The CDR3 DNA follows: TGTGCCAGCAGCCAAGATGCCGGACAGGGTGATTCACCCCTCCACTTT. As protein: CASSQDAGQGDSPLHF.

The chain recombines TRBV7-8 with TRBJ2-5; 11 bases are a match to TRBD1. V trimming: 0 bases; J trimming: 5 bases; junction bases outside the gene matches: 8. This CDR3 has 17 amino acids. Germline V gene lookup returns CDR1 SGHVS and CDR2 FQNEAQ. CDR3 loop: CASSLAPVGQGVETQYF. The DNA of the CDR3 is TGTGCCAGCAGCTTAGCCCCCGTGGGACAGGGGGTTGAGACCCAGTACTTC.

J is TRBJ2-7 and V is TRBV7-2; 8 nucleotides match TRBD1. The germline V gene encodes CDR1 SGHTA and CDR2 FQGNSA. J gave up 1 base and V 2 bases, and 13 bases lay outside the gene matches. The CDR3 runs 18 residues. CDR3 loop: CASSLKPLAGGKSYEQYF. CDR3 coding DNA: TGTGCCAGCAGCTTAAAGCCCTTGGCAGGGGGCAAGTCCTACGAGCAGTACTTC.

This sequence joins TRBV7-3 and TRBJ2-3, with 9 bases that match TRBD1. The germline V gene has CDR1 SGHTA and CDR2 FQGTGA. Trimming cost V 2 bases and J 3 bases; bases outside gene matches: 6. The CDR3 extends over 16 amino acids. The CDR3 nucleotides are TGTGCCAGCAGCTTAGAGACGGGACAGGGAACAGATACGCAGTATTTT. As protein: CASSLETGQGTDTQYF.

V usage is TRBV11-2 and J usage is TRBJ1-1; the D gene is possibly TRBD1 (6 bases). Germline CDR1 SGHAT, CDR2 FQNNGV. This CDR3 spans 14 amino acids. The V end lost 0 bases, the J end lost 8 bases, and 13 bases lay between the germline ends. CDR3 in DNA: TGTGCCAGCAGCTTAGATCTCCAGGGGCAGGAAGCTTTCTTT. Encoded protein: CASSLDLQGQEAFF.

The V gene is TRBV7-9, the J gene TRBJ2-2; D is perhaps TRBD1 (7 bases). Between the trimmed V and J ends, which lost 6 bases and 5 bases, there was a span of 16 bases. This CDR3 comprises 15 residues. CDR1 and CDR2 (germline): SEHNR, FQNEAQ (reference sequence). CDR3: CASSHRQGGTGELFF. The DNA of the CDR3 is TGTGCCAGCAGTCATAGACAGGGAGGAACCGGGGAGCTGTTTTTT.

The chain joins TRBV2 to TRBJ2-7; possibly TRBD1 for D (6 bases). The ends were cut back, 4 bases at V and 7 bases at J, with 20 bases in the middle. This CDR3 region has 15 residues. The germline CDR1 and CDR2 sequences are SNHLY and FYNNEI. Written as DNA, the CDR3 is TGTGCCAGCAGTGGAAAATACGCAGGGGCAGGGGAGCAGTACTTC. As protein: CASSGKYAGAGEQYF.

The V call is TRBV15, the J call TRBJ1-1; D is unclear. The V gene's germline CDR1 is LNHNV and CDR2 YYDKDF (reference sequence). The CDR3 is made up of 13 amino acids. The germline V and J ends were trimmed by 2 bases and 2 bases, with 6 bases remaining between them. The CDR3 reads CATSRRVNTEAFF. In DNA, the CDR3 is TGTGCCACCAGCAGACGGGTAAACACTGAAGCTTTCTTT.

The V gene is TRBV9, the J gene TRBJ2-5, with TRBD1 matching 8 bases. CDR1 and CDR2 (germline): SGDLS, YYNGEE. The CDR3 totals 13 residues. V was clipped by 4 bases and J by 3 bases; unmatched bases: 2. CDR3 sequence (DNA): TGTGCCAGCAGCCGGGACAGGAAAGAGACCCAGTACTTC. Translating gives CASSRDRKETQYF.

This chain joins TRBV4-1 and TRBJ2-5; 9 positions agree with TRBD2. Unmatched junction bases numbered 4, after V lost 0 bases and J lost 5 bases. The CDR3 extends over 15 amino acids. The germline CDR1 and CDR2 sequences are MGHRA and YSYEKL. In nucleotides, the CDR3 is TGCGCCAGCAGCCAAGAGCGGGGGGGCGGGGAGACCCAGTACTTC. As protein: CASSQERGGGETQYF.

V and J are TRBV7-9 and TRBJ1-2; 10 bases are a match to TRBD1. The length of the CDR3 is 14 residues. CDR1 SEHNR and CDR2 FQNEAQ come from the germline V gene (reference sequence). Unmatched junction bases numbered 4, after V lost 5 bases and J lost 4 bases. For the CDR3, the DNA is TGTGCCAGCAGCGGAGACAGGGGGCTCTATGGCTACACCTTC. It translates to CASSGDRGLYGYTF. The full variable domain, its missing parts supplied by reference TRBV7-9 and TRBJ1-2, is DTGVSQNPRHKITKRGQNVTFRCDPISEHNRLYWYRQTLGQGPEFLTYFQNEAQLEKSRLLSDRFSAERPKGSFSTLEIQRTEQGDSAMYLCASSGDRGLYGYTFGSGTRLTVV.

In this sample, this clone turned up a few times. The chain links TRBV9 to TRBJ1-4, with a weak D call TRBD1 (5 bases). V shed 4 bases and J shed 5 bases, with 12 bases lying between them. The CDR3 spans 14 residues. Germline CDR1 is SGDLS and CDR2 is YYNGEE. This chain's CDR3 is CASSSGGENEKLFF. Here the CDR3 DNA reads TGTGCCAGCAGCTCGGGGGGGGAGAATGAAAAACTGTTTTTT.

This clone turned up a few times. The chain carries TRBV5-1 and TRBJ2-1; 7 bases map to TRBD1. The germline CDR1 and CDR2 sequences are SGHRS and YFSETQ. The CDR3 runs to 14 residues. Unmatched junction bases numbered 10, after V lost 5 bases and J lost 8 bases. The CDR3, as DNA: TGCGCCAGCAGGACAGGGTCGGGATCGGATGAGCAGTTCTTC. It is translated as CASRTGSGSDEQFF.

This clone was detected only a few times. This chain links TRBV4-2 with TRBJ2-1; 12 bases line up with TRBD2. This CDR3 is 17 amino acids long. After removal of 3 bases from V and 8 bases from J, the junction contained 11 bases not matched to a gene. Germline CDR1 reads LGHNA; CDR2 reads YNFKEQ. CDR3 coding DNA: TGTGCCAGCAGCCACATTAAGACTAGCGGGAGATTCCATGAGCAGTTCTTC. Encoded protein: CASSHIKTSGRFHEQFF.

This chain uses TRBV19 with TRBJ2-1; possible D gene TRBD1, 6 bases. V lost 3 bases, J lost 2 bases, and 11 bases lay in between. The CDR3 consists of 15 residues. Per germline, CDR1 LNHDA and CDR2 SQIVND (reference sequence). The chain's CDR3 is CASSIQGSPYNEQFF. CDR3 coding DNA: TGTGCCAGTAGTATTCAGGGGTCCCCCTACAATGAGCAGTTCTTC.

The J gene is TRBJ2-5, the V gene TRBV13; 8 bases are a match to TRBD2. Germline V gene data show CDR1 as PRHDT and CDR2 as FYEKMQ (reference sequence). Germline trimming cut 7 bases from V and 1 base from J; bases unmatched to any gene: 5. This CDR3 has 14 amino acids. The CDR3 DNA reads TGTGCCAGCAACACCCGGGGGGGCCAAGAGACCCAGTACTTC. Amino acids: CASNTRGGQETQYF.

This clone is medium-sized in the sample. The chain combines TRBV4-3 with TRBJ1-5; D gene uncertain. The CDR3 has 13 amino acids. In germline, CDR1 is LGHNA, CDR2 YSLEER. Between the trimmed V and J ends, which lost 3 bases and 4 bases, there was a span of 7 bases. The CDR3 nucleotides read TGCGCCAGCAGCCAGAGGATGAATCAGCCCCAGCATTTT. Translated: CASSQRMNQPQHF.